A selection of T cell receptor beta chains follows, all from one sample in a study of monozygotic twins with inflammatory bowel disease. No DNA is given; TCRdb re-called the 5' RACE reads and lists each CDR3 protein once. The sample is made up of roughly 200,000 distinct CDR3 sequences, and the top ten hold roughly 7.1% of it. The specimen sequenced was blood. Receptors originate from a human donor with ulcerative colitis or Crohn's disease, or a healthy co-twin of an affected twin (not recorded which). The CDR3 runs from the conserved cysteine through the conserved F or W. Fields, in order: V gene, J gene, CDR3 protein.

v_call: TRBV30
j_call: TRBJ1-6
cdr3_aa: CAWSEVRSPLHF

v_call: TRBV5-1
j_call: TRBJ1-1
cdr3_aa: CASSLGENTEAFF

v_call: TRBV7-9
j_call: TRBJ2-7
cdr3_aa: CASSRTGPLYEQYF

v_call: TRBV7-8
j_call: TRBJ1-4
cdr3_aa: CASSLGTSEKLFF

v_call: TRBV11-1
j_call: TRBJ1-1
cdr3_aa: CASSFENTEAFF

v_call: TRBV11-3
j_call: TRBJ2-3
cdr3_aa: CASSFGSSDTQYF

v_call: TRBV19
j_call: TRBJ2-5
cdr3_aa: CASSIDTSGSEETQYF

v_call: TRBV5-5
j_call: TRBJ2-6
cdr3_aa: CASSLSRSGANVLTF

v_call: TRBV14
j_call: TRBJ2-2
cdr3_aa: CASSHPKGGFPGNTGELFF

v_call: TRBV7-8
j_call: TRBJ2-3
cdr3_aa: CASSLETRGGKLTDTQYF

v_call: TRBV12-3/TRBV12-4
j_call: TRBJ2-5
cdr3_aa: CASSSGGGSQETQYF

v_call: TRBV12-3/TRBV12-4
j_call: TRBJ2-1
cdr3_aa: CASTRAGDGYNEQFF

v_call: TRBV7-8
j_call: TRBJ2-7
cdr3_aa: CASSLDLLPNREQYF

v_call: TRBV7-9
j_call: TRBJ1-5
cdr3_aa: CASSRGRENQPQHF

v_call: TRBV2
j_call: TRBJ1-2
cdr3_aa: CASSVRPGQGNGYTF

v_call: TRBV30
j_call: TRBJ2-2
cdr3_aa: CAWTGQPTGELFF

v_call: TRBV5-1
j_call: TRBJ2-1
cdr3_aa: CASSPPTSGGAGEQFF

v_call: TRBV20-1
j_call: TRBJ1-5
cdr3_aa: CSASDPGGFDQPQHF

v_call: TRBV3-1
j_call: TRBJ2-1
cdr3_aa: CASSQSGLANEQFF

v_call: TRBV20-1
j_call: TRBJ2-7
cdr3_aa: CSAREWERGYEQYF

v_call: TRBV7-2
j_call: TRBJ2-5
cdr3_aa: CASSPSRVETQYF

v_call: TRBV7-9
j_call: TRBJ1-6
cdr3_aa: CASRAGLKHSPLHF

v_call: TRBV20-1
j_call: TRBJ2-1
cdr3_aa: CSAMGTASGSHSSYNEQFF

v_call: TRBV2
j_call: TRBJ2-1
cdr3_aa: CASSEEQGRGLSSNEQFF

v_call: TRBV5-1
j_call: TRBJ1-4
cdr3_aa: CASRVFPESNEKLFF

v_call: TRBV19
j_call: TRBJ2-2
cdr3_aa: CASVSGTGELFF

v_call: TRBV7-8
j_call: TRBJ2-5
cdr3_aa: CASRSGETQYF

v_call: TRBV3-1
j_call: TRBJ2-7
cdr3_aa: CASSQQGIYEQYF

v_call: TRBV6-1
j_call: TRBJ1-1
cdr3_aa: CASRQQGAGTEAFF

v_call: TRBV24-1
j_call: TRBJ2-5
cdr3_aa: CATSAQSQGTGETQYF

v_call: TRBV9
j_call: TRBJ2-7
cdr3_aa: CASSVDGTGPYEQYF

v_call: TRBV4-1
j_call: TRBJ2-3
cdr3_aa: CASSRRADGTDTQYF

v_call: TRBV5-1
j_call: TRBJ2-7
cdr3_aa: CASSYGPGSYEQYF

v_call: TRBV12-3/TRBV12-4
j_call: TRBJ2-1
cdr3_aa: CASSLGSLAGGWNEQFF

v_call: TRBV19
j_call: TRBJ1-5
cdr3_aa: CASTEGAVQPQHF

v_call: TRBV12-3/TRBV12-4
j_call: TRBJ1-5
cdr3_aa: CASSTDQPQHF

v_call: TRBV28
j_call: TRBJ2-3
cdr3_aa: CASSSLYAQGSTDTQYF

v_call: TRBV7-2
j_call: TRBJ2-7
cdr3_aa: CASSLAPGQIYEQYF

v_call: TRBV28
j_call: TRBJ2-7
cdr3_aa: CASSRGGAGYEQYF

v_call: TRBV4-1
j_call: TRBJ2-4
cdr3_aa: CASSQILLNTQYF

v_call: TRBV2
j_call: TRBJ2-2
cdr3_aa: CASSFTGTGPGELFF

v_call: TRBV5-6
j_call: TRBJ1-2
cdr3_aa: CASSPFLPGQGPGYTF

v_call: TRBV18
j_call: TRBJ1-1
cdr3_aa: CSSSLLRSGDTEAFF

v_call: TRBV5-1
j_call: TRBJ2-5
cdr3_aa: CASRHTSGGQETQYF

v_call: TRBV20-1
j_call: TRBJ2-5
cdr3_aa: CSARRGSGSQETQYF

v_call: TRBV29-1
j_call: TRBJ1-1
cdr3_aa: CSVPQGSHTEAFF

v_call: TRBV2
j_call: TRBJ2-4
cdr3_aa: CASSSGGAADIQYF

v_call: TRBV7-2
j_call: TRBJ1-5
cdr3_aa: CASSLGGSQPQHF

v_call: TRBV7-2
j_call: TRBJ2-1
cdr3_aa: CASSLRLVSGNEQFF

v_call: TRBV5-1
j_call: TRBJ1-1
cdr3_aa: CASSLEGTNTEAFF

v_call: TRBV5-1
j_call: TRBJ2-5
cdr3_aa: CAISPGQGRWGTQYF

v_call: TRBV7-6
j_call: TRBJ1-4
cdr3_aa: CASRGLNEKLFF

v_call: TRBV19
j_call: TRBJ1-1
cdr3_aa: CASSPLGDPPEAFF

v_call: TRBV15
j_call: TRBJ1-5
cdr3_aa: CATSRDFGGNQPQHF

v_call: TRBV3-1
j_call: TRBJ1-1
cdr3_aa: CASSQVRTEAFF

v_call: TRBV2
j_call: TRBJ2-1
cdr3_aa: CASSEAGRGDEQFF

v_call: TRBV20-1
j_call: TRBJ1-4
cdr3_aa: CSARAQGGEKLFF

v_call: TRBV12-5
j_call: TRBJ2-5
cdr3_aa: CASGFQTGAGETQYF

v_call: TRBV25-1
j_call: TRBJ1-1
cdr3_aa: CASSYTTGNSEAFF